These 27 T cell receptor beta chains share one sample of origin, sequenced in a study of CD8 T cells in Susac syndrome. RNA was extracted with the RNeasy kit, and a quantity of roughly 0.5 to 1 ug was reverse transcribed using random hexamers. TCRdb re-called the immunoSEQ multiplex PCR reads through MiXCR, storing one row per CDR3 protein. Of 100,000 to 150,000 distinct CDR3 sequences in the sample, 94% were seen once. The sequencing sample was made of CD4+ T cells from PBMCs. Every receptor here comes from a human donor in good health.

V is TRBV7-2 and J is TRBJ1-2; D gene ambiguous. Germline V gene lookup returns CDR1 SGHTA and CDR2 FQGNSA. Trimming shortened V by 1 base and J by 3 bases, and 6 bases separated the two germline ends. The CDR3 is made up of 13 amino acids. CDR3: CASSLVRDYGYTF. The CDR3 DNA is TGTGCCAGCAGCTTAGTGAGGGACTATGGCTACACCTTC. The whole variable domain, filled in from reference TRBV7-2 and TRBJ1-2, reads GAGVSQSPSNKVTEKGKDVELRCDPISGHTALYWYRQSLGQGLEFLIYFQGNSAPDKSGLPSDRFSAERTGGSVSTLTIQRTQQEDSAVYLCASSLVRDYGYTFGSGTRLTVV.

The V call is TRBV3-1, the J call TRBJ2-5; 7 bases agree with TRBD2. There are 17 residues in the CDR3. V was pared by 0 bases and J by 0 bases, with 7 bases of the junction left unmatched. Per germline, CDR1 LGHDT and CDR2 YNNKEL (reference sequence). The CDR3 is CASSQDPGGSYQETQYF. CDR3 in DNA: TGTGCCAGCAGCCAAGATCCCGGCGGGAGCTACCAAGAGACCCAGTACTTC.

V usage is TRBV5-1 and J usage is TRBJ1-2, with 8 bases aligning to TRBD1. The trim removed 5 bases at V and 4 bases at J, leaving 7 bases unmatched. CDR1 is SGHRS and CDR2 is YFSETQ in the germline V gene. The CDR3 is made up of 14 amino acids. The CDR3 sequence is CASSFGQGTYGYTF. The DNA of the CDR3 is TGCGCCAGCAGTTTTGGACAGGGCACCTATGGCTACACCTTC.

The chain joins TRBV12-3 or TRBV12-4 to TRBJ1-5; no clear D. The germline V and J ends were trimmed by 7 bases and 5 bases, with 9 bases remaining between them. CDR3 length: 12 amino acids. The CDR3 bases are TGTGCCAGCACCCGCGTGGATCAGCCCCAGCATTTT. Its translation: CASTRVDQPQHF.

CDR3 residues: CASSRTRTGEDYGYTF. The CDR3 DNA follows: TGTGCCAGCAGCCGTACCAGAACAGGGGAGGACTATGGCTACACCTTC. V and J are TRBV16 and TRBJ1-2, with TRBD1 matching over 7 bases. V trimming: 4 bases; J trimming: 3 bases; junction bases outside the gene matches: 11. The CDR3 length is 16 residues. The germline V gene has CDR1 KGHSY and CDR2 FQNENV.

J is TRBJ1-1 and V is TRBV10-3; unclear D gene. With 2 bases removed from V and 3 bases from J, the gap between germline ends came to 7 bases. The CDR3 is made up of 13 amino acids. CDR1 and CDR2 (germline): ENHRY, SYGVKD. The CDR3 DNA reads TGTGCCATCAGTGAGCGGGTTGACACTGAAGCTTTCTTT. This codes for CAISERVDTEAFF.

This clonotype was found once. The J gene is TRBJ2-1, the V gene TRBV9; D perhaps matches TRBD1 (6 bases). CDR3 length: 16 residues. Per germline, CDR1 SGDLS and CDR2 YYNGEE. Trimming shortened V by 0 bases and J by 0 bases, and 10 bases separated the two germline ends. In nucleotides, the CDR3 is TGTGCCAGCAGCGTAGGTCAGGGGAGCTCCTACAATGAGCAGTTCTTC. Translation gives CASSVGQGSSYNEQFF.

The chain recombines TRBV6-5 with TRBJ2-7, with no clear D. Germline CDR1 MNHEY, CDR2 SVGAGI. V was pared by 2 bases and J by 3 bases, with 14 bases between. The CDR3 runs to 15 residues. In nucleotides, the CDR3 is TGTGCCAGCAGTTACACCCATATAGTTGGCTACGAGCAGTACTTC. Translated, it gives CASSYTHIVGYEQYF.

In this sample, this clonotype turned up once. The CDR3 reads CASSIGTSGSIYSVQFF. CDR3 bases: TGTGCCAGTAGTATAGGGACTAGCGGGAGTATCTATTCTGTGCAGTTCTTC. This chain connects TRBV19 to TRBJ2-1, with 13 bases aligning to TRBD2. Germline-derived CDR1 and CDR2 are LNHDA and SQIVND (reference sequence). The CDR3 spans 17 residues. With 1 base clipped from V and 12 bases from J, the junction kept 12 bases outside the gene matches.

This clonotype was seen only once. The J gene is TRBJ1-1, the V gene TRBV6-5, with D maybe TRBD1 (6 bases). Trimming cost V 7 bases and J 0 bases, with 9 bases left between them. Germline V lookup: CDR1 MNHEY, CDR2 SVGAGI. The CDR3 runs to 13 residues. The CDR3 bases are TGTGCCAGCACCGGACAGTTGAACACTGAAGCTTTCTTT. Translated, it gives CASTGQLNTEAFF.

The CDR3 DNA reads TGTGCCTGGAGTGGGGGGGGAATTCAGTACTTC. Its translation is CAWSGGGIQYF. The chain combines TRBV30 with TRBJ2-4, with TRBD2 matching over 7 bases. Germline trimming cut 1 base from V and 10 bases from J; bases unmatched to any gene: 1. Germline V lookup: CDR1 GTSNPN, CDR2 SVGIG (reference sequence). CDR3 length equals 11 residues.

V and J are TRBV28 and TRBJ2-2, with 8 bases matching TRBD1. The CDR3 sequence is 14 residues long. The germline V gene has CDR1 MDHEN and CDR2 SYDVKM. V lost 11 bases, J lost 3 bases, and 8 bases stayed unmatched. The CDR3 sequence is CAGNRGRDTGELFF. The DNA of the CDR3 is TGTGCCGGTAACAGGGGGAGAGACACCGGGGAGCTGTTTTTT.

The J gene is TRBJ2-5, the V gene TRBV6-2 or TRBV6-3, with a possible D match to TRBD1 (6 bases). Germline lookup yields CDR1 MNHEY and CDR2 SVGEGT. Trimming stripped 1 base from V and 4 bases from J, with 13 bases between. CDR3 length equals 15 residues. CDR3 amino acids: CASSYWSTGIETQYF. DNA for the CDR3: TGTGCCAGCAGTTACTGGAGTACAGGGATAGAGACCCAGTACTTC.

The rearrangement uses TRBV29-1 and TRBJ2-1, with 8 nucleotides matching TRBD2. Germline CDR1 reads SQVTM; CDR2 reads ANQGSEA. This CDR3 has 14 residues. Losses at the gene ends were 5 bases for V and 7 bases for J; bases not matched to a gene: 10. The DNA of the CDR3 is TGCAGCGTTCTTCCAGCGGGAGTACGGAATGAGCAGTTCTTC. Encoded protein: CSVLPAGVRNEQFF.

The chain is built from TRBV10-3 and TRBJ2-1, with 7 positions matching TRBD1. The CDR3 has 14 amino acids. The J segment lost 8 bases and the V segment lost 3 bases, leaving 7 bases of the junction unmatched. Per germline, CDR1 ENHRY and CDR2 SYGVKD. The CDR3 nucleotides read TGTGCCATCAGTGATGGGACAGTAAGGGATGAGCAGTTCTTC. This codes for CAISDGTVRDEQFF.

The chain joins TRBV19 to TRBJ2-3, with D unclear. CDR3 size: 18 residues. V dropped 5 bases and J dropped 0 bases, with 21 bases sitting between them. Germline CDR1 reads LNHDA; CDR2 reads SQIVND (reference sequence). The CDR3 loop reads CASSLALTRIPSTDTQYF. The CDR3 nucleotides are TGTGCCAGTAGTCTCGCCTTGACACGTATCCCTAGCACAGATACGCAGTATTTT.

This chain uses TRBV2 with TRBJ1-2; no firm D call. CDR1 and CDR2 (germline): SNHLY, FYNNEI. The ends were cut back, 5 bases at V and 7 bases at J, with 11 bases in the middle. The CDR3 runs to 12 residues. The CDR3 is CASSILMSGYTF. DNA for the CDR3: TGTGCCAGCAGTATACTGATGAGTGGCTACACCTTC.

V is TRBV7-2 and J is TRBJ2-1; perhaps TRBD1 as D (6 bases). The V end was cut by 5 bases, the J end by 2 bases, with 13 bases between. The length of the CDR3 is 15 residues. Per germline, CDR1 SGHTA and CDR2 FQGNSA. The CDR3 sequence is CASSLGGQTYNEQFF. The CDR3, as DNA: TGTGCCAGCAGCCTAGGGGGACAAACCTACAATGAGCAGTTCTTC.

V is TRBV30 and J is TRBJ1-5; 7 nucleotides match TRBD1. The junction had 1 base not matched to a gene; V was cut back by 1 base and J by 4 bases. The CDR3 loop spans 13 amino acids. Germline V gene lookup returns CDR1 GTSNPN and CDR2 SVGIG (reference sequence). The CDR3 coding sequence is TGTGCCTGGAGTGACAGGGGAAATCAGCCCCAGCATTTT. Encoded protein: CAWSDRGNQPQHF. The variable domain in full, with the rest retrieved from reference TRBV30 and TRBJ1-5, is SQTIHQWPATLVQPVGSPLSLECTVEGTSNPNLYWYRQAAGRGLQLLFYSVGIGQISSEVPQNLSASRPQDRQFILSSKKLLLSDSGFYLCAWSDRGNQPQHFGDGTRLSIL.

The chain couples TRBV19 to TRBJ1-2; 9 nucleotides line up with TRBD1. V lost 5 bases to trimming and J lost 3 bases; unmatched junction nucleotides: 13. Germline V gene lookup returns CDR1 LNHDA and CDR2 SQIVND (reference sequence). The CDR3 is 17 residues long. CDR3: CASSLLPGQGGDYGYTF. The CDR3 DNA follows: TGTGCCAGTAGTCTCCTACCGGGACAGGGCGGAGACTATGGCTACACCTTC.

The chain has TRBV6-5 and TRBJ1-2, with TRBD1 as a possible D gene (5 bases). V lost 8 bases to trimming and J lost 2 bases, with 18 bases between them. The CDR3 loop spans 15 amino acids. CDR1 and CDR2 (germline): MNHEY, SVGAGI. CDR3 sequence: CASHPGGAQNYGYTF. CDR3 sequence (DNA): TGTGCCAGCCACCCTGGCGGGGCTCAGAACTATGGCTACACCTTC.

The V and J genes are TRBV3-1 and TRBJ2-1; 8 positions match TRBD2. V was clipped by 6 bases and J by 2 bases; unmatched bases: 3. Germline V CDR1 and CDR2: LGHDT, YNNKEL (reference sequence). This CDR3 comprises 14 residues. The CDR3 here is CASSLAGTYNEQFF. As DNA, the CDR3 is TGTGCCAGCAGTTTAGCGGGAACCTACAATGAGCAGTTCTTC.

This chain joins TRBV20-1 and TRBJ1-5, with D possibly matching TRBD1 (5 bases). From germline, CDR1 is DFQATT and CDR2 SNEGSKA (reference sequence). The CDR3 is 13 residues long. The V end was cut by 3 bases, the J end by 10 bases, with 16 bases between. CDR3 sequence reads: CSASLRRGGPQHF. As DNA, the CDR3 is TGCAGTGCTAGCCTACGGCGCGGGGGACCCCAGCATTTT.

V and J are TRBV20-1 and TRBJ2-1; D remains ambiguous. Trimming took 5 bases from V and 6 from J, leaving 14 bases between them. The CDR3 has 13 residues. Germline V gene data show CDR1 as DFQATT and CDR2 as SNEGSKA (reference sequence). Written as DNA, the CDR3 is TGCAGTGCTCCTCAGACGGTGCGCAATGAGCAGTTCTTC. Translating it yields CSAPQTVRNEQFF.

The chain is built from TRBV5-4 and TRBJ2-1, with 7 bases lining up with TRBD2. The ends lost 0 bases at V and 3 bases at J; junction bases unmatched: 6. The germline gives CDR1 SGHNT, CDR2 YYREEE (reference sequence). CDR3 length: 16 residues. Written as DNA, the CDR3 is TGTGCCAGCAGCTTGGAAAGGACTAGGGGCTACAATGAGCAGTTCTTC. This sequence encodes CASSLERTRGYNEQFF.

V gene TRBV10-3 combines with J gene TRBJ2-2, with no clear D. V was pared by 5 bases and J by 0 bases, with 10 bases between. The CDR3 covers 15 residues. Germline V gene lookup returns CDR1 ENHRY and CDR2 SYGVKD. The CDR3 DNA follows: TGTGCCATCAGTTTTGGCGGATCGAACACCGGGGAGCTGTTTTTT. Translated: CAISFGGSNTGELFF.

A single count supports this clonotype. The rearrangement joins TRBV30 to TRBJ2-7; 9 bases align to TRBD2. The CDR3 has 11 amino acids. CDR1 GTSNPN and CDR2 SVGIG come from the germline V gene (reference sequence). V lost 6 bases, J lost 7 bases, and 4 bases stayed unmatched. The CDR3 spells CACSLAGEQYF. The CDR3 DNA reads as TGTGCCTGTTCTCTAGCGGGAGAGCAGTACTTC.